Sequencing of this TCR beta chain was carried out in a study of identical twins. This CDR3 spans 15 amino acids. Germline V lookup: CDR1 SGHRS, CDR2 YFSETQ. Trimming at V came to 1 base and at J to 0 bases, leaving 1 base not matched to a gene. TCRdb used MiXCR to reprocess the 5' RACE reads, holding one entry per CDR3 protein. The data contain approximately 240,000 distinct CDR3 sequences, roughly 13% of them singletons. This TCR was recovered from a woman younger than 35 in good health. J is TRBJ2-5 and V is TRBV5-1, with TRBD2 matching 9 bases. The specimen sequenced was memory (CD45RO+) T cells sorted from blood. CDR3 in amino acids: CASSLSGGHQETQYF. DNA of the CDR3: TGCGCCAGCAGCTTGAGCGGGGGGCACCAAGAGACCCAGTACTTC.